The clone carrying this T cell receptor (beta chain) has a count of ten or more. The repertoire was sequenced with immunoSEQ multiplex PCR; TCRdb's copy has only in-frame clones and lacks some. The table shows more than 95,000 clones, with roughly four fifths occurring only once. The data were taken from a study of radiation and T cells in renal cell carcinoma. Time point: blood 2 weeks post-SBRT. Stated treatment: 15 Gy SBRT to primary tumor, nephrectomy 4 weeks later. The sequences come from blood, collected from a patient whose treatment included radiotherapy and nephrectomy. The sequence was collected from a man in his forties or fifties with renal cell carcinoma.

The CDR3 loop reads CASSPDREGTEAFF. The CDR3 coding sequence is TGTGCCAGCAGCCCGGACAGGGAAGGCACTGAAGCTTTCTTT. This chain joins TRBV2 and TRBJ1-1; TRBD1 matches 8 bases. The CDR3 spans 14 residues. Germline V gives CDR1 SNHLY, CDR2 FYNNEI. V dropped 6 bases and J dropped 4; count of bases not matched to a gene: 7.